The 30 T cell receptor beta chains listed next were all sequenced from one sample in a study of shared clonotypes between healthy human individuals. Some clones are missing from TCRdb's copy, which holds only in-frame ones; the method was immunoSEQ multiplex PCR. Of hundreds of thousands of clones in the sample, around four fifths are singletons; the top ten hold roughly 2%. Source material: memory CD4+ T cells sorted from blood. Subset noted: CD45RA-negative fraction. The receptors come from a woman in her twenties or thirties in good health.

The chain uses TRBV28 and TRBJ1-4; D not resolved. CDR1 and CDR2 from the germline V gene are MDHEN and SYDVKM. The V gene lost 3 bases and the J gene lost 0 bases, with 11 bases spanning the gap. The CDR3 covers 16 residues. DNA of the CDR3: TGTGCCAGCAGTTTCACCGGTCCGGCAACTAATGAAAAACTGTTTTTT. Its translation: CASSFTGPATNEKLFF.

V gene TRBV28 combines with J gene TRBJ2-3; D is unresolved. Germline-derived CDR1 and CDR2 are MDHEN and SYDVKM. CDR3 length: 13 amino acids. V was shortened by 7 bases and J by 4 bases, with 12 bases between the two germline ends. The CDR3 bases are TGTGCCAGCACCGTTGGATATTCAGATACGCAGTATTTT. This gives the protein CASTVGYSDTQYF.

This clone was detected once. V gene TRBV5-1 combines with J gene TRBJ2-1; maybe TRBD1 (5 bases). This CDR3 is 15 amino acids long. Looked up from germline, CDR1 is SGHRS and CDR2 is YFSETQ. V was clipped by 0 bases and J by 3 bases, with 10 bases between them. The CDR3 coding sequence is TGCGCCAGCAGCTTGGTGTCAGGGAACTACAATGAGCAGTTCTTC. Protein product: CASSLVSGNYNEQFF.

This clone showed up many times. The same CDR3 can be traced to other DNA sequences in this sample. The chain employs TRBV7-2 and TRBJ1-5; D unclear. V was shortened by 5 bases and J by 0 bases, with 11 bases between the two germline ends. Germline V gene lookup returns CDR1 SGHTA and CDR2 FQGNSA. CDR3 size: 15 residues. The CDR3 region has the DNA TGTGCCAGCAGCCCGGACGCGCTTAGCAATCAGCCCCAGCATTTT. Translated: CASSPDALSNQPQHF.

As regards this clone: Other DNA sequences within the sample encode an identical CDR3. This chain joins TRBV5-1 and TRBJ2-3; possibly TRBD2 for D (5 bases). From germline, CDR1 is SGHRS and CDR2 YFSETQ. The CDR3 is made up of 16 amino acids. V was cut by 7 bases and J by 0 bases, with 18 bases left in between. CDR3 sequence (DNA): TGCGCCAGCTCACTTCCCGCCGACTATAGCACAGATACGCAGTATTTT. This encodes CASSLPADYSTDTQYF.

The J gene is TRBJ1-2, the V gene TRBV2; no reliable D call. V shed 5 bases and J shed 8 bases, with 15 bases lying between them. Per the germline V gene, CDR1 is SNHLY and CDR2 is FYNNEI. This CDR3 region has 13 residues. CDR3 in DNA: TGTGCCAGCAGTTCCGACCCCTCGGGCGGCTACACCTTC. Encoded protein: CASSSDPSGGYTF.

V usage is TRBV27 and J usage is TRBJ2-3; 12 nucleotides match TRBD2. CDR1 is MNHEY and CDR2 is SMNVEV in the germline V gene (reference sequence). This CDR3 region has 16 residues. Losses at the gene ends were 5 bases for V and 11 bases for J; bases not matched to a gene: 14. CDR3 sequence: CASSPQWTSGNGLQYF. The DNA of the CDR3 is TGTGCCAGCAGTCCCCAATGGACTAGCGGGAACGGTTTGCAGTATTTT.

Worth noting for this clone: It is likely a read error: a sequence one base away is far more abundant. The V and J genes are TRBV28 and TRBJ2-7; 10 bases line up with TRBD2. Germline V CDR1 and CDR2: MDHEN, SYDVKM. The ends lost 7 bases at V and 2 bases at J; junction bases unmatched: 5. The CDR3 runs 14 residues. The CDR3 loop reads CASTKGLAAYEQYF. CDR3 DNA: TGTGCCAGCACCAAAGGACTAGCGGCCTACGAGCAGTACTTC.

The chain's CDR3 is CASSEYGNQETQYF. DNA of the CDR3: TGTGCCAGCAGTGAATATGGTAACCAAGAGACCCAGTACTTC. The V and J genes are TRBV25-1 and TRBJ2-5, with unresolved D. CDR1 and CDR2 from the germline V gene are MGHDK and SYGVNS. Between the trimmed V and J ends, which lost 0 bases and 0 bases, there was a span of 5 bases. There are 14 residues in the CDR3.

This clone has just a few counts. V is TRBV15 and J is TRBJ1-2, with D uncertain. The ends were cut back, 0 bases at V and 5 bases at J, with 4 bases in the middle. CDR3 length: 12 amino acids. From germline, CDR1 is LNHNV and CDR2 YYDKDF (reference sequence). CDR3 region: CATSRDVYGYTF. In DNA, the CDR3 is TGTGCCACCAGCAGAGATGTGTATGGCTACACCTTC.

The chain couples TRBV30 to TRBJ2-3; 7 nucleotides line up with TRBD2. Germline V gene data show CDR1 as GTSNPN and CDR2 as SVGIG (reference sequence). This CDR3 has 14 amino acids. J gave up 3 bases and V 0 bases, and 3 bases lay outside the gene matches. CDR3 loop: CAWSVRGGTDTQYF. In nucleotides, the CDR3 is TGTGCCTGGAGTGTACGGGGAGGGACAGATACGCAGTATTTT.

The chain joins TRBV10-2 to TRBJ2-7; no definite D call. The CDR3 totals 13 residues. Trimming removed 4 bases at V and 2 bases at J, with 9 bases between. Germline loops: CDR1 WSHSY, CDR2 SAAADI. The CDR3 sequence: CASSGLTTYEQYF. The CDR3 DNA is TGCGCCAGCAGTGGACTGACGACCTACGAGCAGTACTTC.

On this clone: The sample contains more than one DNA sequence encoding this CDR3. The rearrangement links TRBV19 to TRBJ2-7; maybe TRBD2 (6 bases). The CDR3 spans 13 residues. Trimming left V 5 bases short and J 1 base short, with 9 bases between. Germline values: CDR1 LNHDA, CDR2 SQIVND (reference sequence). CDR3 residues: CASSRGGSYEQYF. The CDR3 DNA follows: TGTGCCAGTAGTCGGGGAGGATCCTACGAGCAGTACTTC.

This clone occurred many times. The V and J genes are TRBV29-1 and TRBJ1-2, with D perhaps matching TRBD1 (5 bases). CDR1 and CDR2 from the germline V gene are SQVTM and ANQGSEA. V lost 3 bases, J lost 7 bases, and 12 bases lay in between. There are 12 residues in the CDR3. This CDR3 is CSVEGQGGGYTF. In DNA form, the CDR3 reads TGCAGCGTTGAGGGGCAGGGTGGTGGCTACACCTTC. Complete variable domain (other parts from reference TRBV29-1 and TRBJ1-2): SAVISQKPSRDICQRGTSLTIQCQVDSQVTMMFWYRQQPGQSLTLIATANQGSEATYESGFVIDKFPISRPNLTFSTLTVSNMSPEDSSIYLCSVEGQGGGYTFGSGTRLTVV.

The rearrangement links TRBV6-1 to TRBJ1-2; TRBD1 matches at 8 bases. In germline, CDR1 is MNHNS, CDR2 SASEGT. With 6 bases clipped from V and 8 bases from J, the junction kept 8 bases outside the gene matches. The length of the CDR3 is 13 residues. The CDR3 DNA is TGTGCCAGCAGCTTGGGACAGGAGAGCGGCTACACCTTC. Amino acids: CASSLGQESGYTF.

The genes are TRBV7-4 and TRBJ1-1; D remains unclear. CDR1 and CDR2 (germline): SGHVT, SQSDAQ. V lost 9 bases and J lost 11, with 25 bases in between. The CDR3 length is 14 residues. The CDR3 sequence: CARLAVPSPIGAFF. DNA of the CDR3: TGTGCCAGGCTTGCGGTCCCGTCCCCAATCGGGGCTTTCTTT.

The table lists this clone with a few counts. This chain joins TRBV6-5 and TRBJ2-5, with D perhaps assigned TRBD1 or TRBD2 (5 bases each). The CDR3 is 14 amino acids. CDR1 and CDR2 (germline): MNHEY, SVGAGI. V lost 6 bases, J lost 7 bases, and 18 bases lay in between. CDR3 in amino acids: CASRAGTAVLTQYF. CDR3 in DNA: TGTGCCAGCAGGGCCGGGACCGCCGTCCTGACCCAGTACTTC.

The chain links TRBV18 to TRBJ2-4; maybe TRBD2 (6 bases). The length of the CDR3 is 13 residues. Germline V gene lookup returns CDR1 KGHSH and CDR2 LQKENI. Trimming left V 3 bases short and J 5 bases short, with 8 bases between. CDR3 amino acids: CASSPGTQNIQYF. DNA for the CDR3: TGTGCCAGCTCACCCGGGACTCAAAACATTCAGTACTTC.

The CDR3 DNA is TGTGCCATCAGTGAGTCGGTGGGTGAAGAGACCCAGTACTTC. Protein product: CAISESVGEETQYF. V gene TRBV10-3 combines with J gene TRBJ2-5; D remains ambiguous. This CDR3 region has 14 residues. The V end was cut by 0 bases, the J end by 3 bases, with 8 bases between. Germline CDR1 is ENHRY and CDR2 is SYGVKD.

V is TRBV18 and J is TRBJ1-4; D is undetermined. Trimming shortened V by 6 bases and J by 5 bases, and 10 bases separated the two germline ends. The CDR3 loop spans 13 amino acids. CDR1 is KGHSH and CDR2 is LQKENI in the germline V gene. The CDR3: CASSRSQNEKLFF. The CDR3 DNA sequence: TGTGCCAGCTCGCGAAGCCAGAATGAAAAACTGTTTTTT.

This CDR3 reads CASSNTGTGYEQYF. The CDR3, as DNA: TGTGCCAGCAGCAACACCGGGACAGGCTACGAGCAGTACTTC. The chain joins TRBV21-1 to TRBJ2-7; no DNA check was done on the table's D call, TRBD1. TRBV21-1 is classified as a pseudogene. CDR3 length: 14 amino acids.

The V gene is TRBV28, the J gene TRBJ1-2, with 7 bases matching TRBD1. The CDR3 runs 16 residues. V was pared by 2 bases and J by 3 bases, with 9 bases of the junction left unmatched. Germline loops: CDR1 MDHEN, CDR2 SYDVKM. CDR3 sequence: CASSLASTGRDYGYTF. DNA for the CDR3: TGTGCCAGCAGTTTAGCCTCGACAGGGAGGGACTATGGCTACACCTTC.

As DNA, the CDR3 is TGTGCCAGCACCCCTGGCAGGGTGATCCACGAGCAGTACTTC. As protein: CASTPGRVIHEQYF. The chain joins TRBV6-5 to TRBJ2-5, with a possible D match to TRBD1 (5 bases). The better agreement between TRBJ2-7 and the DNA end casts doubt on the J call. Germline V CDR1 and CDR2: MNHEY, SVGAGI. There are 14 residues in the CDR3.

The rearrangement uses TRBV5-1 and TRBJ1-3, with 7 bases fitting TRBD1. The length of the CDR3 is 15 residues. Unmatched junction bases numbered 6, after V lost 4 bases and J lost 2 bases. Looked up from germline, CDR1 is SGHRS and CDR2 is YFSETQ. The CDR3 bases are TGCGCCAGCAGCCGCGGGACAGACGCTGGAAACACCATATATTTT. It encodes CASSRGTDAGNTIYF.

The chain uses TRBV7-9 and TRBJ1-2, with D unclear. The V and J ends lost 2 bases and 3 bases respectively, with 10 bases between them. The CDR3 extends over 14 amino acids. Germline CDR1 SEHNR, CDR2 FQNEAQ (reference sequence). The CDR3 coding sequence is TGTGCCAGCAGCTTAAAGAGCTCCGACTATGGCTACACCTTC. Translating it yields CASSLKSSDYGYTF.

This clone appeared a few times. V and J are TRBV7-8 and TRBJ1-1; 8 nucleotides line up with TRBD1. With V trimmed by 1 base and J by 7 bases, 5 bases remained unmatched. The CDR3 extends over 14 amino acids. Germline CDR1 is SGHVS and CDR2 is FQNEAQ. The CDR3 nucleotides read TGTGCCAGCAGCTTAGTCAGGGGGCGTAATGAAGCTTTCTTT. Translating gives CASSLVRGRNEAFF.

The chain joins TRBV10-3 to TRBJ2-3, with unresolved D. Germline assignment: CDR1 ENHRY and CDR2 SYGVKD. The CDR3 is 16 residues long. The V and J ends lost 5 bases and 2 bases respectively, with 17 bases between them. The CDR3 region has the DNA TGTGCCATCAGTTCCTCGGGTCTCTTATCCACAGATACGCAGTATTTT. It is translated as CAISSSGLLSTDTQYF.

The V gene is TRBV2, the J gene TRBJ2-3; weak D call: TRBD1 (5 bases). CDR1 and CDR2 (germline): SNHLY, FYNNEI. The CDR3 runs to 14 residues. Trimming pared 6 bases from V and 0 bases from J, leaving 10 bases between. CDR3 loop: CASRSQGSTDTQYF. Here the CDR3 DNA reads TGTGCCAGCAGGTCTCAGGGCAGCACAGATACGCAGTATTTT.

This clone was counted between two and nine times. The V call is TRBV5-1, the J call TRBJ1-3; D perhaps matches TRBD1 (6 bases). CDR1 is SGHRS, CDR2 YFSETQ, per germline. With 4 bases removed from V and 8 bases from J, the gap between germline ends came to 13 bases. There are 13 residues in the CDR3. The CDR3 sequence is CASSPGQLDTIYF. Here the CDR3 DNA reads TGCGCCAGCAGCCCCGGACAGTTGGACACCATATATTTT.

The CDR3 DNA reads as TGCGCCAGCAGCTTGGCGCTAGCGGGGGAGTACGAGCAGTACTTC. It is translated as CASSLALAGEYEQYF. The V and J genes are TRBV5-1 and TRBJ2-7, with 10 bases that match TRBD2. V was pared by 0 bases and J by 4 bases, with 4 bases of the junction left unmatched. Germline CDR1 SGHRS, CDR2 YFSETQ. The CDR3 has 15 amino acids.